The TCR beta chain under discussion was sequenced for a study of blood T cell repertoires in COVID-19. Turning to the study itself: COVID-19 samples collected from the United States, Italy and Spain covered acute and convalescent phases. PBMCs, B-cell-depleted T cells, or T cells provided the cDNA or gDNA that made up the material.

Original processing notes: Estimates of nucleated cell counts were drawn from the amplification of reference gene primers. Assay used: immunoSEQ multiplex PCR; TCRdb lists only in-frame clones, some missing. That table furnishes V, J and clone size, whereas the DNA furnished D and trimming. The repertoire has about 140,000 clones, more than 75% of them found once; the top ten carry under 5.5%. Germline values: CDR1 SGHAT, CDR2 FQNNGV. The junction had 5 bases not matched to a gene; V was cut back by 5 bases and J by 3 bases. The CDR3 extends over 14 amino acids. The chain recombines TRBV11-2 with TRBJ2-7; 9 positions agree with TRBD2. Sequencing was performed on peripheral blood. The TCR originated in a human donor in a cohort sampled during active COVID-19. CDR3 DNA: TGTGCCAGCAGCCTCTCTAGCGGGATCTACGAGCAGTACGTC. Translated: CASSLSSGIYEQYV.